This T cell receptor beta chain was documented in a study of T cell responses to AZD1222 COVID-19 vaccine. Only in-frame clones appear in the TCRdb table, and some are missing; sequencing was by immunoSEQ multiplex PCR. The sample lists around 78,000 clones; roughly 90% were seen once. This clone was observed once. CDR1 is MNHEY and CDR2 is SVGAGI in the germline V gene. The V end was cut by 8 bases, the J end by 2 bases, with 15 bases between. This CDR3 is built from 14 residues. The chain is built from TRBV6-5 and TRBJ1-2; D perhaps matches TRBD1 (5 bases). Sample: peripheral blood, taken 28 days after the second AZD1222 dose. This TCR was recovered from an adult who received the AZD1222 COVID-19 vaccine. CDR3 coding DNA: TGTGCCAGCGGCCCCGGGGGGTCGAACTATGGCTACACCTTC. Translating gives CASGPGGSNYGYTF.